This passage covers 26 T cell receptor beta chains from one sample sequenced in a study of control samples from healthy donors and cancer patients. Clones were sequenced by immunoSEQ multiplex PCR, and TCRdb holds only the in-frame ones, with some missing. The data contain approximately 160,000 clones, around 95% of them singletons. The specimen sequenced was blood. Every receptor here comes from an older woman in good health.

J is TRBJ1-1 and V is TRBV9; TRBD1 agrees at 10 bases. This CDR3 has 14 amino acids. The germline V gene encodes CDR1 SGDLS and CDR2 YYNGEE. Trimming at V came to 4 bases and at J to 4 bases, leaving 4 bases not matched to a gene. This chain's CDR3 is CASSPRTGGTEAFF. The DNA of the CDR3 is TGTGCCAGCAGCCCCCGGACAGGGGGCACTGAAGCTTTCTTT. The variable domain in full, with the rest retrieved from reference TRBV9 and TRBJ1-1, is DSGVTQTPKHLITATGQRVTLRCSPRSGDLSVYWYQQSLDQGLQFLIQYYNGEERAKGNILERFSAQQFPDLHSELNLSSLELGDSALYFCASSPRTGGTEAFFGQGTRLTVV.

The table lists this clone with a count of one. The chain employs TRBV10-3 and TRBJ1-5, with D possibly being TRBD1 (5 bases). CDR3 length: 13 amino acids. V was cut by 7 bases and J by 7 bases, with 14 bases left in between. Germline lookup yields CDR1 ENHRY and CDR2 SYGVKD. This chain's CDR3 is CAINGGEGQPQHF. CDR3 DNA: TGTGCCATCAATGGAGGGGAGGGACAGCCCCAGCATTTT.

The V gene is TRBV10-3, the J gene TRBJ1-1; D not resolved. V gave up 6 bases and J gave up 1 base, with 9 bases separating them. Germline loops: CDR1 ENHRY, CDR2 SYGVKD. The CDR3 has 13 residues. Written as DNA, the CDR3 is TGTGCCATCAGGGACTCTACGAACACTGAAGCTTTCTTT. Translating it yields CAIRDSTNTEAFF.

The chain links TRBV7-6 to TRBJ1-3; D remains unclear. CDR1 is SGHVS, CDR2 FNYEAQ, per germline. The CDR3 loop spans 15 amino acids. The V end was cut by 1 base, the J end by 3 bases, with 10 bases between. The CDR3 sequence is CASSLGIISGNTIYF. The CDR3 DNA is TGTGCCAGCAGCTTAGGCATAATAAGTGGAAACACCATATATTTT.

The V call is TRBV7-8, the J call TRBJ2-7; TRBD1 aligns across 10 bases. The germline gives CDR1 SGHVS, CDR2 FQNEAQ. The CDR3 length is 15 residues. Germline trimming cut 4 bases from V and 0 bases from J; bases unmatched to any gene: 3. DNA for the CDR3: TGTGCCAGCAGCTACGGGACAGGGGACTCCTACGAGCAGTACTTC. Amino acids: CASSYGTGDSYEQYF.

The V gene is TRBV4-2, the J gene TRBJ1-2; 7 bases agree with TRBD1. V shed 1 base, J shed 0 bases, and the junction held 8 bases outside the gene matches. CDR1 and CDR2 from the germline V gene are LGHNA and YNFKEQ. CDR3 length equals 17 residues. This CDR3 reads CASSQGEGTESNYGYTF. In DNA form, the CDR3 reads TGTGCCAGCAGCCAAGGTGAGGGGACAGAATCTAACTATGGCTACACCTTC.

V and J are TRBV14 and TRBJ2-3; possible D gene TRBD1, 6 bases. CDR1 is SGHDN, CDR2 FVKESK, per germline. V was cut by 0 bases and J by 4 bases, with 14 bases left in between. The CDR3 runs 16 residues. This chain's CDR3 is CASSQDYNRAADTQYF. The CDR3 nucleotides read TGTGCCAGCAGCCAAGATTACAACAGGGCGGCAGATACGCAGTATTTT.

The chain couples TRBV19 to TRBJ1-5; D unresolved. Per the germline V gene, CDR1 is LNHDA and CDR2 is SQIVND (reference sequence). The CDR3 length is 16 residues. V was shortened by 2 bases and J by 1 base, with 12 bases between the two germline ends. CDR3 region: CASSISRAESNQPQHF. DNA for the CDR3: TGTGCCAGTAGTATAAGCCGGGCGGAAAGCAATCAGCCCCAGCATTTT. Full variable domain (remainder filled in from reference TRBV19 and TRBJ1-5): DGGITQSPKYLFRKEGQNVTLSCEQNLNHDAMYWYRQDPGQGLRLIYYSQIVNDFQKGDIAEGYSVSREKKESFPLTVTSAQKNPTAFYLCASSISRAESNQPQHFGDGTRLSIL.

This clone has just one count. The rearrangement uses TRBV27 and TRBJ1-6; D unresolved. CDR1 and CDR2 (germline): MNHEY, SMNVEV (reference sequence). The length of the CDR3 is 13 residues. With 0 bases removed from V and 18 bases from J, the gap between germline ends came to 15 bases. The CDR3 region is CASSLSAGIVPHF. The CDR3 nucleotides are TGTGCCAGCAGTTTATCGGCGGGGATAGTCCCCCACTTT.

The chain carries TRBV7-2 and TRBJ1-1; tentatively, D is TRBD1 (5 bases). The CDR3 sequence is 14 residues long. Germline V gives CDR1 SGHTA, CDR2 FQGNSA. The V end was cut by 2 bases, the J end by 7 bases, with 14 bases between. The CDR3 here is CASSLIYFGGEAFF. Here the CDR3 DNA reads TGTGCCAGCAGCTTAATCTATTTCGGGGGTGAAGCTTTCTTT.

The J gene is TRBJ2-1, the V gene TRBV2, with D possibly matching TRBD1 (6 bases). This CDR3 is built from 16 residues. Germline-derived CDR1 and CDR2 are SNHLY and FYNNEI. V gave up 0 bases and J gave up 7 bases, with 16 bases separating them. Here the CDR3 reads CASSEAHRRGGNEQFF. The CDR3 region has the DNA TGTGCCAGCAGTGAAGCGCATCGCAGGGGTGGGAATGAGCAGTTCTTC.

The chain has TRBV18 and TRBJ2-7, with D possibly called TRBD1 or TRBD2 (5 bases each). Trimming pared 0 bases from V and 4 bases from J, leaving 13 bases between. Germline V CDR1 and CDR2: KGHSH, LQKENI. The CDR3 contains 15 residues. CDR3 sequence (DNA): TGTGCCAGCTCACCACCGATGTTGGGGGAATACGAGCAGTACTTC. This encodes CASSPPMLGEYEQYF.

This chain uses TRBV5-1 with TRBJ2-7; no clear D. The germline V gene encodes CDR1 SGHRS and CDR2 YFSETQ. This CDR3 spans 14 amino acids. Trimming took 3 bases from V and 7 from J, leaving 17 bases between them. The CDR3 spells CASSSDGWGGEQYF. In nucleotides, the CDR3 is TGCGCCAGCAGCTCGGACGGCTGGGGTGGTGAGCAGTACTTC.

V gene TRBV6-5 combines with J gene TRBJ1-6; 8 nucleotides line up with TRBD1. Germline V gives CDR1 MNHEY, CDR2 SVGAGI. Trimming took 2 bases from V and 7 from J; bases not matched to a gene: 1. This CDR3 has 14 amino acids. The CDR3 is CASSYGQGNSPLHF. As DNA, the CDR3 is TGTGCCAGCAGTTACGGACAGGGAAATTCACCCCTCCACTTT.

The chain employs TRBV7-9 and TRBJ2-5; D is unclear. CDR1 and CDR2 (germline): SEHNR, FQNEAQ (reference sequence). Trimming stripped 2 bases from V and 4 bases from J, with 2 bases between. This CDR3 is 11 amino acids long. In nucleotides, the CDR3 is TGTGCCAGCAGCTTATTAGAGACCCAGTACTTC. Its protein is CASSLLETQYF.

The chain carries TRBV5-6 and TRBJ1-5; TRBD1 agrees at 10 bases. V dropped 3 bases and J dropped 2; count of bases not matched to a gene: 5. CDR1 is SGHDT and CDR2 is YYEEEE in the germline V gene. The length of the CDR3 is 16 residues. The CDR3 is CASSYGTGEGNQPQHF. Here the CDR3 DNA reads TGTGCCAGCAGCTATGGGACAGGGGAGGGCAATCAGCCCCAGCATTTT.

A single count supports this clone. The rearrangement uses TRBV6-5 and TRBJ2-7, with D unclear. CDR1 MNHEY and CDR2 SVGAGI come from the germline V gene. V was shortened by 6 bases and J by 0 bases, with 6 bases between the two germline ends. CDR3 length: 12 amino acids. The chain's CDR3 is CASSRLSYEQYF. As DNA, the CDR3 is TGTGCCAGCAGCCGACTCTCCTACGAGCAGTACTTC.

This clone was recorded once. This rearrangement joins TRBV30 to TRBJ2-7; weak D call: TRBD1 (5 bases). The CDR3 consists of 14 residues. Per the germline V gene, CDR1 is GTSNPN and CDR2 is SVGIG (reference sequence). V lost 2 bases to trimming and J lost 5 bases, with 16 bases between them. The CDR3 region is CAWSFGASVDEQYF. CDR3 DNA sequence: TGTGCCTGGAGTTTTGGGGCTTCAGTCGACGAGCAGTACTTC. Drawing the rest from reference TRBV30 and TRBJ2-7, the complete variable domain is SQTIHQWPATLVQPVGSPLSLECTVEGTSNPNLYWYRQAAGRGLQLLFYSVGIGQISSEVPQNLSASRPQDRQFILSSKKLLLSDSGFYLCAWSFGASVDEQYFGPGTRLTVT.

The genes are TRBV5-6 and TRBJ1-2; TRBD1 matches at 9 bases. This CDR3 is 15 amino acids long. Trimming at V came to 4 bases and at J to 6 bases, leaving 10 bases not matched to a gene. The germline CDR1 and CDR2 sequences are SGHDT and YYEEEE. For the CDR3, the DNA is TGTGCCAGCAGCGAAACAGGGGGCGCCCCCCATGGCTACACCTTC. This sequence encodes CASSETGGAPHGYTF.

The chain links TRBV7-3 to TRBJ2-3; D unresolved. The CDR3 loop spans 13 amino acids. CDR1 is SGHTA, CDR2 FQGTGA, per germline. Trimming shortened V by 2 bases and J by 3 bases, and 6 bases separated the two germline ends. Written as DNA, the CDR3 is TGTGCCAGCAGCTTAGTCCGGACAGATACGCAGTATTTT. Translated: CASSLVRTDTQYF.

The chain has TRBV20-1 and TRBJ1-3; no clear D. The CDR3 extends over 13 amino acids. Trimming took off 3 bases at V and 4 bases at J, with 10 bases between the two ends. Germline CDR1 is DFQATT and CDR2 is SNEGSKA (reference sequence). CDR3 sequence (DNA): TGCAGTGCTAGTAGGCTCAGAGGAAACACCATATATTTT. This gives the protein CSASRLRGNTIYF.

V is TRBV7-9 and J is TRBJ1-1; no definite D call. This CDR3 spans 11 amino acids. V lost 3 bases to trimming and J lost 4 bases, with 3 bases between them. Germline CDR1 is SEHNR and CDR2 is FQNEAQ (reference sequence). This CDR3 reads CASSFPTEAFF. DNA of the CDR3: TGTGCCAGCAGCTTCCCCACTGAAGCTTTCTTT.

This chain uses TRBV5-1 with TRBJ1-4; possible D gene TRBD1, 6 bases. V lost 7 bases, J lost 6 bases, and 16 bases lay in between. The CDR3 is made up of 14 amino acids. Germline V lookup: CDR1 SGHRS, CDR2 YFSETQ. Here the CDR3 reads CASAVGRGDEKLFF. CDR3 nucleotide sequence: TGCGCCAGCGCTGTCGGCAGGGGTGATGAAAAACTGTTTTTT.

This chain connects TRBV3-1 (or the pseudogene TRBV3-2) to TRBJ2-1; TRBD2 aligns across 8 bases. With V trimmed by 3 bases and J by 9 bases, 19 bases remained unmatched. CDR3 size: 18 residues. The germline V gene has CDR1 LGHDT and CDR2 YNNKEL (reference sequence). CDR3 loop: CASSHFTSGGGPLGEQFF. The CDR3 DNA reads TGTGCCAGCAGCCATTTCACCAGCGGGGGAGGCCCTCTTGGTGAGCAGTTCTTC.

This sequence joins TRBV25-1 and TRBJ1-6; 10 nucleotides line up with TRBD1. The J segment lost 6 bases and the V segment lost 7 bases, leaving 9 bases of the junction unmatched. CDR1 is MGHDK and CDR2 is SYGVNS in the germline V gene. The CDR3 runs to 16 residues. The CDR3 DNA follows: TGTGCCAGCACCGCCCTGGGACAGGGGAGTAATTCACCCCTCCACTTT. Translated, it gives CASTALGQGSNSPLHF.

V usage is TRBV7-8 and J usage is TRBJ2-2, with D perhaps matching TRBD2 (6 bases). V lost 5 bases, J lost 2 bases, and 15 bases lay in between. CDR1 and CDR2 from the germline V gene are SGHVS and FQNEAQ. This CDR3 comprises 16 residues. The CDR3 sequence is CASSPWGETNTGELFF. CDR3 nucleotides: TGTGCCAGCAGCCCCTGGGGGGAGACAAACACCGGGGAGCTGTTTTTT.